Below, 29 T cell receptor beta chains from the same sample are listed, as sequenced in a study of T-cell memory formation after mild COVID-19. TCRdb redid the calling of the 5' RACE reads with MiXCR, one entry per CDR3 protein. The table lists tens of thousands of distinct CDR3 sequences, 9.5% to 15% of them singletons. Sequencing input: PBMCs or a T cell subset sorted from them (not recorded which). The origin of the receptors is a man younger than 30 who had mild COVID-19 (a few samples of this study predate the infection). Cell type and time point are not known.

This clonotype has a handful of counts. The chain joins TRBV7-9 to TRBJ1-1; the D is unclear. This CDR3 has 12 residues. V was cut by 7 bases and J by 6 bases, with 12 bases left in between. Germline CDR1 is SEHNR and CDR2 is FQNEAQ (reference sequence). DNA of the CDR3: TGTGCCAGCATCACGAGGAGGTCTGAAGCTTTCTTT. This encodes CASITRRSEAFF.

In its sample, this clonotype was seen a few times. The chain links TRBV7-9 to TRBJ1-1; 7 nucleotides agree with TRBD1. Germline-derived CDR1 and CDR2 are SEHNR and FQNEAQ (reference sequence). Trimming at V came to 5 bases and at J to 4 bases, leaving 7 bases not matched to a gene. This CDR3 has 14 residues. CDR3 nucleotide sequence: TGTGCCAGCAGCCCCGGCTACAGGGGCACTGAAGCTTTCTTT. Amino acids: CASSPGYRGTEAFF.

This clonotype is medium-sized. The chain employs TRBV20-1 and TRBJ2-5, with 10 bases matching TRBD2. V lost 6 bases and J lost 0; bases outside the gene matches: 4. There are 14 residues in the CDR3. The germline CDR1 and CDR2 sequences are DFQATT and SNEGSKA (reference sequence). CDR3 loop: CSATGLADQETQYF. The CDR3 nucleotides read TGCAGTGCAACAGGACTAGCGGACCAAGAGACCCAGTACTTC.

The chain couples TRBV6-2 or TRBV6-3 to TRBJ1-5, with D perhaps matching TRBD1 (6 bases). V gave up 6 bases and J gave up 9 bases, with 15 bases separating them. The CDR3 length is 13 residues. Germline V lookup: CDR1 MNHEY, CDR2 SVGEGT. The CDR3 here is CASSWTAQRPQHF. The CDR3 nucleotides read TGTGCCAGCAGCTGGACAGCGCAGCGGCCCCAGCATTTT.

The V call is TRBV19, the J call TRBJ2-1, with D possibly TRBD2 on 5 matching bases. The V gene's germline CDR1 is LNHDA and CDR2 SQIVND (reference sequence). The CDR3 covers 16 residues. V was cut by 6 bases and J by 2 bases, with 17 bases left in between. As DNA, the CDR3 is TGTGCCAGTAGACCCATTGGAGAGGGCCCCTACAATGAGCAGTTCTTC. Residues: CASRPIGEGPYNEQFF.

This clonotype was found a few times. This rearrangement joins TRBV5-8 to TRBJ2-7, with D perhaps TRBD1 or TRBD2 (5 bases each). This CDR3 spans 12 amino acids. V gave up 1 base and J gave up 5 bases, with 7 bases separating them. Germline V CDR1 and CDR2: SGHTS, YDEGEE. This CDR3 is CASSLLGDEQYV. CDR3 nucleotide sequence: TGTGCCAGCAGCTTGCTGGGGGACGAGCAGTACGTC.

Only a few counts were recorded for this clonotype. The chain carries TRBV7-6 and TRBJ2-7, with D tentatively TRBD1 or TRBD2 (5 bases each). V lost 0 bases to trimming and J lost 5 bases, with 14 bases between them. The germline gives CDR1 SGHVS, CDR2 FNYEAQ. The CDR3 covers 15 residues. The CDR3 DNA is TGTGCCAGCAGCTTAGCGCTGAGAGGGGCCCACGAGCAGTACTTC. Residues: CASSLALRGAHEQYF. The full variable domain, rest sourced from reference TRBV7-6 and TRBJ2-7, is GAGVSQSPRYKVTKRGQDVALRCDPISGHVSLYWYRQALGQGPEFLTYFNYEAQQDKSGLPNDRFSAERPEGSISTLTIQRTEQRDSAMYRCASSLALRGAHEQYFGPGTRLTVT.

There are a few counts of this clonotype. The V and J genes are TRBV10-2 and TRBJ2-7, with D maybe TRBD1 (7 bases). There are 14 residues in the CDR3. Trimming removed 4 bases at V and 4 bases at J, with 14 bases between. In germline, CDR1 is WSHSY, CDR2 SAAADI. The CDR3 reads CASSVAGGQYEQYV. Written as DNA, the CDR3 is TGCGCCAGCAGTGTTGCAGGGGGGCAATACGAGCAGTACGTC.

A remark on this clonotype: The junction and the germline gene differ at one end; a read error may be behind it. V is TRBV7-8 and J is TRBJ2-1; 14 bases match TRBD2. The CDR3 has 18 amino acids. Germline V lookup: CDR1 SGHVS, CDR2 FQNEAQ. This CDR3 is CASSHARGTSGGGYEQLF. The CDR3 DNA is TGTGCCAGCAGCCATGCTAGGGGGACTAGCGGGGGTGGCTATGAGCAGTTATTC.

In this sample, this clonotype turned up a few times. This chain connects TRBV6-2 or TRBV6-3 to TRBJ2-7; D possibly matches TRBD1 or TRBD2 (5 bases each). This CDR3 has 14 amino acids. Germline CDR1 is MNHEY and CDR2 is SVGEGT. The V gene lost 4 bases and the J gene lost 3 bases, with 13 bases spanning the gap. CDR3 in amino acids: CASSFRDGLYEQYV. The CDR3 bases are TGTGCCAGCAGTTTCAGGGACGGACTCTACGAGCAGTACGTC.

This clonotype has more than one count but fewer than ten. The gene calls are TRBV27 and TRBJ2-7; 10 nucleotides match TRBD1. The CDR3 consists of 12 residues. CDR1 is MNHEY, CDR2 SMNVEV, per germline (reference sequence). V was clipped by 8 bases and J by 5 bases; unmatched bases: 3. CDR3 bases: TGTGCCAGCGGGACAGGGGTCAACGAGCAGTACTTC. This codes for CASGTGVNEQYF.

J is TRBJ2-3 and V is TRBV12-3 or TRBV12-4; 7 bases line up with TRBD2. This CDR3 contains 17 residues. The ends lost 1 base at V and 0 bases at J; junction bases unmatched: 7. CDR3 residues: CASSLVITGGSTDTQYF. The CDR3 bases are TGTGCCAGCAGTTTAGTAATAACGGGGGGAAGCACAGATACGCAGTATTTT.

This clonotype was seen a few times. V and J are TRBV7-9 and TRBJ2-7; D call uncertain. CDR3 length equals 14 residues. Per germline, CDR1 SEHNR and CDR2 FQNEAQ (reference sequence). The CDR3 is CAGSSLDVAYEQYV. Written as DNA, the CDR3 is TGTGCCGGCAGCTCGTTGGACGTAGCCTACGAGCAGTACGTC.

J is TRBJ1-5 and V is TRBV7-9; D is ambiguous. The CDR3 extends over 13 amino acids. Germline CDR1 SEHNR, CDR2 FQNEAQ (reference sequence). The V and J ends lost 3 bases and 4 bases respectively, with 7 bases between them. In DNA, the CDR3 is TGTGCCAGCAGCTTGGGTTGGAATCAGCCCCAGCATTTT. Its protein is CASSLGWNQPQHF.

This clonotype was picked up a small number of times. J is TRBJ2-1 and V is TRBV29-1; 8 nucleotides agree with TRBD2. With V trimmed by 2 bases and J by 10 bases, 10 bases remained unmatched. The CDR3 is 14 residues long. CDR1 and CDR2 (germline): SQVTM, ANQGSEA. This CDR3 reads CSVEYGTSGIEQFF. The CDR3 DNA sequence: TGCAGCGTTGAATACGGTACTAGCGGTATCGAGCAGTTCTTC.

The CDR3 nucleotides read TGCGCCAGCAGCCAGGGTTGGGCGGTTAACACTGAAGCTTTCTTT. It codes for CASSQGWAVNTEAFF. The rearrangement links TRBV4-3 to TRBJ1-1, with D hard to call. Per germline, CDR1 LGHNA and CDR2 YSLEER. V shed 3 bases and J shed 2 bases, with 13 bases lying between them. This CDR3 comprises 15 residues.

This clonotype was seen only a few times. The chain combines TRBV5-1 with TRBJ2-7; D remains unclear. CDR1 SGHRS and CDR2 YFSETQ come from the germline V gene. V was pared by 4 bases and J by 2 bases, with 10 bases between. The CDR3 length is 13 residues. The CDR3 DNA follows: TGCGCCAGCAGCGAAAAGCCCCCCTACGAGCAGTACTTC. It yields the protein CASSEKPPYEQYF.

Only a few counts were recorded for this clonotype. The chain employs TRBV7-9 and TRBJ1-2; 7 nucleotides align to TRBD1. The CDR3 extends over 14 amino acids. CDR1 and CDR2 (germline): SEHNR, FQNEAQ (reference sequence). V lost 5 bases, J lost 5 bases, and 8 bases stayed unmatched. The CDR3 here is CASSPWTGSYGYTF. The CDR3 DNA reads as TGTGCCAGCAGCCCGTGGACAGGATCTTATGGCTACACCTTC.

This clonotype was seen more than once but under ten times. The chain joins TRBV6-6 to TRBJ2-1, with 10 bases identical to TRBD2. Germline V CDR1 and CDR2: MNHNY, SVGAGI (reference sequence). This CDR3 comprises 16 residues. Trimming removed 2 bases from V and 7 bases from J; junction bases left unmatched: 8. CDR3 region: CASSYRSSGGGNEQFF. CDR3 nucleotides: TGTGCCAGCAGTTACCGATCTAGCGGGGGTGGAAATGAGCAGTTCTTC.

This clonotype was observed a few times. The chain uses TRBV7-2 and TRBJ1-3, with TRBD1 identical over 7 bases. The CDR3 is 15 residues long. Unmatched junction bases numbered 2, after V lost 1 base and J lost 2 bases. From germline, CDR1 is SGHTA and CDR2 FQGNSA. DNA of the CDR3: TGTGCCAGCAGCTTAGGAGGGGGCACTGGAAACACCATATATTTT. Protein: CASSLGGGTGNTIYF.

The table lists this clonotype with a few counts. This chain connects TRBV7-2 to TRBJ1-1; D perhaps matches TRBD1 (5 bases). CDR1 and CDR2 (germline): SGHTA, FQGNSA. The CDR3 contains 15 residues. V lost 1 base and J 4 bases, leaving 13 bases between the germline ends. CDR3 sequence reads: CASSLVGNGGTEAFF. DNA for the CDR3: TGTGCCAGCAGCTTAGTGGGGAACGGGGGCACTGAAGCTTTCTTT.

The chain combines TRBV7-3 with TRBJ2-1; the D is unclear. Trimming pared 4 bases from V and 0 bases from J, leaving 10 bases between. CDR1 SGHTA and CDR2 FQGTGA come from the germline V gene. CDR3 length equals 15 residues. The CDR3 sequence: CASSSDPASYNEQFF. DNA for the CDR3: TGTGCCAGCAGCTCGGACCCCGCCTCCTACAATGAGCAGTTCTTC.

For this clonotype: One junction end does not reproduce the germline sequence, and a read error may be involved. The chain employs TRBV7-9 and TRBJ2-3, with unresolved D. The CDR3 spans 14 residues. Germline CDR1 reads SEHNR; CDR2 reads FQNEAQ (reference sequence). The CDR3 sequence is CVSSPTVSTDTQYF. CDR3 nucleotides: TGTGTCAGCAGCCCTACGGTGAGCACAGATACGCAGTATTTT.

The V gene is TRBV12-3 or TRBV12-4, the J gene TRBJ2-2; D is uncertain. The CDR3 runs 13 residues. Between the trimmed V and J ends, which lost 4 bases and 5 bases, there was a span of 8 bases. CDR3: CASSSYPTGELFF. CDR3 nucleotides: TGTGCCAGCAGTTCCTACCCGACCGGGGAGCTGTTTTTT.

The J gene is TRBJ2-5, the V gene TRBV12-3 or TRBV12-4; 13 positions agree with TRBD2. The CDR3 has 16 amino acids. V dropped 6 bases and J dropped 5; count of bases not matched to a gene: 9. The CDR3 DNA reads as TGTGCCAGCAGCTCTGGACTAGCGGGGGCTGGGGAGACCCAGTACTTC. Its protein product is CASSSGLAGAGETQYF.

This clonotype has ten or more counts. The genes are TRBV6-5 and TRBJ2-5; D is possibly TRBD1 (5 bases). Trimming took off 2 bases at V and 6 bases at J, with 13 bases between the two ends. The CDR3 is 14 residues long. CDR1 and CDR2 from the germline V gene are MNHEY and SVGAGI. The CDR3 DNA sequence: TGTGCCAGCAGTTACCGCCAGGGTGGAAAGACCCAGTACTTC. This encodes CASSYRQGGKTQYF.

The chain joins TRBV7-2 to TRBJ1-1; D may be TRBD1 (6 bases). V shed 6 bases and J shed 4 bases, with 15 bases lying between them. From germline, CDR1 is SGHTA and CDR2 FQGNSA. The CDR3 is 14 amino acids. DNA for the CDR3: TGTGCCAGCAGGCCAGGGGAGGGGAGCACTGAAGCTTTCTTT. The encoded protein is CASRPGEGSTEAFF.

V and J are TRBV4-3 and TRBJ2-1; 10 bases are shared with TRBD2. Germline V gives CDR1 LGHNA, CDR2 YSLEER. The junction had 0 bases not matched to a gene; V was cut back by 2 bases and J by 2 bases. The CDR3 loop spans 15 amino acids. The CDR3 protein is CASSQSGGAYNEQFF. The DNA for the CDR3 is TGCGCCAGCAGCCAAAGCGGGGGGGCCTACAATGAGCAGTTCTTC.

This clonotype was seen only a few times. V usage is TRBV7-6 and J usage is TRBJ1-1; D ambiguous. This CDR3 is built from 13 residues. Germline V CDR1 and CDR2: SGHVS, FNYEAQ. Trimming left V 2 bases short and J 1 base short, with 5 bases between. The CDR3 bases are TGTGCCAGCAGCTTATACGGGAACACTGAAGCTTTCTTT. Translating it yields CASSLYGNTEAFF.